This paragraph covers one T cell receptor beta chain sequence. Antigen unknown. Germline loops: CDR1 MNHEY, CDR2 SVGAGI. The CDR3 consists of 14 residues. V was shortened by 5 bases and J by 1 base, with 11 bases between the two germline ends. Participating donors were healthy, HIV-negative adults free of recent acute infections or vaccinations. Sorted-subset replicate PCRs used 150 to 250 ng of genomic DNA. This amount corresponded to 25,000 to 30,000 T cell genomes. Per the study methods: There were no quality scores in the junction-only immunoSEQ sequences, so filtering differed. Here immunoSEQ multiplex PCR was the method, and the copy in TCRdb shows in-frame clones only, minus some. From that table come the V and J calls and clone size; the DNA was used to work out D and trimming. The sample has some 2,000,000 clones; 90% to 96% are singletons. The data were obtained in a study of shared clonotypes between healthy human individuals. Study observations and caveats: The rarefaction results pointed to incomplete sorted-subset sequencing despite large depth.

The receptor's source is a man aged 18 to 30 in good health. Sequenced: naive CD4+ T cells sorted from blood. Regarding subset: CD45RA+ positively selected. The chain couples TRBV6-5 to TRBJ1-1; D is undetermined. The CDR3 sequence: CASSPRVQNTEAFF. The DNA of the CDR3 is TGTGCCAGCAGTCCGCGCGTACAGAACACTGAAGCTTTCTTT.